This entry is about one TCR beta chain. Its antigen remains unidentified. The libraries were made with immunoSEQ version 4 in survey mode. Produced via immunoSEQ multiplex PCR; TCRdb's table is partial and in-frame only. Altogether 45,000 or so clones are present, about 87% being singletons, with the ten largest covering more than 0.4%. The source of the sample is a study of persistence of HIV-infected CD4 T cells. The germline V gene has CDR1 SGHRS and CDR2 YFSETQ. Trimming stripped 0 bases from V and 1 base from J, with 7 bases between. The CDR3 extends over 14 amino acids. Nonspecific anti-CD3/anti-CD28 bead stimulation represents the broad CD4+ T cell repertoire. Sorting of responding CD4+ T cells relied on upregulated CD40 ligand together with CD69.

This receptor was identified in an adult woman with HIV who was CMV-seropositive. The chain recombines TRBV5-1 with TRBJ1-1; the D gene is possibly TRBD1 (5 bases). The specimen was CD4+ T cells sorted from PBMCs after approximately 19-hour stimulation, collected from a patient who received antiretroviral therapy. CDR3 region: CASSLARANTEAFF. The CDR3 DNA sequence: TGCGCCAGCAGCTTGGCCAGGGCGAACACTGAAGCTTTCTTT.